Listed below are T cell receptor beta chains from one sample, sequenced in a study of CD8 T cells in ankylosing spondylitis. In TCRdb, the 5' RACE reads were re-called with MiXCR into one record per CDR3 protein. The table records roughly 150,000 distinct CDR3 sequences, roughly 34% of them present only once. Sequences were obtained from synovial fluid, either unsorted or a sorted T cell fraction (not recorded which). Receptors originate from a male donor with ankylosing spondylitis. CDR3s include the opening cysteine and the closing phenylalanine or tryptophan. A D gene is named only where the DNA matches it firmly. Rows give clone size only sometimes, using once, few, many, or a class for an expanded clone.

d_gene	v_gene	abundance	j_gene	CDR3aa	CDR3nt
.	TRBV29-1	.	TRBJ2-1	CSVCGTPEGNNEQFF	TGCAGCGTATGCGGGACTCCGGAAGGGAACAATGAGCAGTTCTTC
.	TRBV5-4	.	TRBJ2-6	CASSLKGISPGANVLTF	TGTGCCAGCAGCTTGAAGGGAATTAGCCCTGGGGCCAACGTCCTGACTTTC
.	TRBV6-5	.	TRBJ1-2	CASSDGAEGYTF	TGTGCCAGCAGTGACGGAGCGGAGGGCTACACCTTC
TRBD1	TRBV6-4	few	TRBJ2-3	CASSDLRQPGNRGEGTDTQYF	TGTGCCAGCAGTGACCTCAGGCAACCGGGGAACAGGGGTGAGGGCACAGATACGCAGTATTTT
TRBD1	TRBV20-1	.	TRBJ1-1	CSARGTGGIMNTEAFF	TGCAGTGCTAGAGGGACAGGGGGCATCATGAACACTGAAGCTTTCTTT
.	TRBV18	.	TRBJ2-7	CASSPGGAGEQYF	TGTGCCAGCTCACCAGGAGGCGCGGGGGAGCAGTACTTC
.	TRBV9	.	TRBJ1-5	CASSGDGQSNQPQHF	TGTGCCAGCAGCGGAGATGGTCAGAGCAATCAGCCCCAGCATTTT
.	TRBV11-2	many	TRBJ2-5	CASSFPAGGRTQYF	TGTGCCAGCAGCTTCCCGGCAGGGGGGCGTACCCAGTACTTC
TRBD1	TRBV27	few	TRBJ2-1	CASSLRGQIYNEQFF	TGTGCCAGCAGTTTACGGGGACAGATATACAATGAGCAGTTCTTC
.	TRBV6-5	once	TRBJ2-1	CASSYQKPHEQFF	TGTGCCAGCAGTTATCAAAAGCCCCATGAGCAGTTCTTC
.	TRBV5-1	few	TRBJ1-2	CASNQLGLQYGYTF	TGCGCCAGCAATCAATTGGGTTTACAGTATGGCTACACCTTC
.	TRBV20-1	many	TRBJ1-6	CSAPAGLDSPLHF	TGCAGTGCTCCGGCTGGTTTGGATTCACCCCTCCACTTT
TRBD2	TRBV18	few	TRBJ2-5	CASSPPSGSAETQYF	TGTGCCAGCTCACCACCGAGCGGGAGTGCGGAGACCCAGTACTTC
TRBD1	TRBV7-9	.	TRBJ2-5	CASSRETGVRETQYF	TGTGCCAGCAGCCGCGAGACAGGGGTCCGAGAGACCCAGTACTTC
TRBD2	TRBV5-1	.	TRBJ2-1	CASSLGGGGLYNEQFF	TGCGCCAGCAGCTTGGGAGGCGGGGGACTCTACAATGAGCAGTTCTTC
TRBD1	TRBV2	.	TRBJ1-5	CASSEGTGGFNQPQHF	TGTGCCAGCAGTGAAGGGACAGGGGGTTTCAATCAGCCCCAGCATTTT
TRBD2	TRBV27	.	TRBJ2-2	CASKSLAANTGELFF	TGTGCCAGCAAATCGCTAGCGGCGAACACCGGGGAGCTGTTTTTT
.	TRBV7-9	few	TRBJ2-1	CASSFTPPSSYNEQFF	TGTGCCAGCAGCTTTACCCCGCCGAGCTCCTACAATGAGCAGTTCTTC
.	TRBV11-2	.	TRBJ2-1	CASSLVPVFGPYNEQFF	TGTGCCAGCAGCTTAGTCCCAGTATTTGGGCCCTACAATGAGCAGTTCTTC
TRBD1	TRBV5-1	many	TRBJ2-7	CASSSGQGIDEQYF	TGCGCCAGCAGCTCCGGACAGGGGATCGACGAGCAGTACTTC
.	TRBV20-1	.	TRBJ1-5	CSARVGSPNQPQHF	TGCAGTGCTAGAGTAGGGTCCCCCAATCAGCCCCAGCATTTT
.	TRBV5-6	.	TRBJ1-2	CASSSDFFYTF	TGTGCCAGCAGCTCGGACTTTTTCTACACCTTC
.	TRBV29-1	.	TRBJ1-2	CSGQTNYGYTF	TGCAGCGGACAGACTAACTATGGCTACACCTTC
TRBD1	TRBV6-2/TRBV6-3	.	TRBJ2-3	CASSTTGDLTDTQYF	TGTGCCAGCAGTACCACAGGGGACCTCACAGATACGCAGTATTTT
.	TRBV7-7	once	TRBJ2-2	CASSALRGNTGELFF	TGTGCCAGCAGCGCATTGAGAGGAAACACCGGGGAGCTGTTTTTT
.	TRBV9	many	TRBJ2-1	CASSVDARGFYNEQFF	TGTGCCAGCAGCGTAGATGCCAGGGGTTTCTACAATGAGCAGTTCTTC
.	TRBV5-1	few	TRBJ2-2	CASSLEGPPGELFF	TGCGCCAGCAGCTTGGAGGGCCCCCCCGGGGAGCTGTTTTTT
.	TRBV7-4	medium-sized	TRBJ2-4	CASSQPHLTVLAKNIQYF	TGTGCCAGCAGCCAACCCCACCTGACAGTTCTAGCCAAAAACATTCAGTACTTC
.	TRBV13	few	TRBJ2-3	CASSFDRGGGRETVDTQYF	TGTGCCAGCAGCTTCGACAGAGGGGGGGGTCGGGAGACCGTAGATACGCAGTATTTT
.	TRBV5-6	.	TRBJ1-5	CASSRKPGQGLYSNQPQHF	TGTGCCAGCAGCCGAAAACCGGGGCAGGGCCTCTATAGCAATCAGCCCCAGCATTTT
.	TRBV7-9	.	TRBJ2-5	CASSSPGHQQETQYF	TGTGCCAGCAGCTCGCCGGGACACCAACAAGAGACCCAGTACTTC
.	TRBV11-2	many	TRBJ1-2	CASSLDSAREGGYTF	TGTGCCAGCAGCTTAGATTCGGCCAGGGAGGGTGGCTACACCTTC
TRBD1	TRBV18	many	TRBJ2-7	CASSPPGTGEREQYF	TGTGCCAGCTCACCACCGGGGACAGGGGAACGGGAGCAGTACTTC
.	TRBV15	few	TRBJ2-7	CATSREVGYEQYF	TGTGCCACCAGCAGAGAGGTCGGCTACGAGCAGTACTTC
TRBD1	TRBV3-1	.	TRBJ1-1	CASSLQGGAKAFF	TGTGCCAGCAGCCTCCAAGGGGGCGCAAAAGCTTTCTTT
TRBD2	TRBV5-6	few	TRBJ2-7	CASTTLGGKYYEQYF	TGTGCCAGCACCACCCTGGGGGGGAAGTATTACGAGCAGTACTTC
TRBD1	TRBV20-1	.	TRBJ1-6	CSATQGAMGSPLHF	TGCAGTGCTACCCAGGGGGCGATGGGCTCACCCCTCCACTTT
.	TRBV18	few	TRBJ2-5	CASSPSEGPGKTQYF	TGTGCCAGCTCACCAAGCGAGGGACCGGGAAAGACCCAGTACTTC